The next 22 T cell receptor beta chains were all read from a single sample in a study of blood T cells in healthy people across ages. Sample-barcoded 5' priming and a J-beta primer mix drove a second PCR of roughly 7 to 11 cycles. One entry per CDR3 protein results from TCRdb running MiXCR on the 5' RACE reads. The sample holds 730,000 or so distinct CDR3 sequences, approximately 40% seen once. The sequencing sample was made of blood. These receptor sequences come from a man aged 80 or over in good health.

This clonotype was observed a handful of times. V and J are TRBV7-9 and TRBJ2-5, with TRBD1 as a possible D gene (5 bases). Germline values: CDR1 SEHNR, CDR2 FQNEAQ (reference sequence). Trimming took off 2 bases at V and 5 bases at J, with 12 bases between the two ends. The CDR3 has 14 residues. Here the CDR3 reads CASSLIGVRETQYF. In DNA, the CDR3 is TGTGCCAGCAGCTTAATAGGGGTCAGGGAGACCCAGTACTTC.

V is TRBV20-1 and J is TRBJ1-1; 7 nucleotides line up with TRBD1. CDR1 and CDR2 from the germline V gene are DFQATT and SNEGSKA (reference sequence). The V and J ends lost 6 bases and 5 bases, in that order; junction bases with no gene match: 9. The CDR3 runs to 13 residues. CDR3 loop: CSAPGTVGTEAFF. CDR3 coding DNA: TGCAGTGCGCCCGGGACAGTTGGGACTGAAGCTTTCTTT.

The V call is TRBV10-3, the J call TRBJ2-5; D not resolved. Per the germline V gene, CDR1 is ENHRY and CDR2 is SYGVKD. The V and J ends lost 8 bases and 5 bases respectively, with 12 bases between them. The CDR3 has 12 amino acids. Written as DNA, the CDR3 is TGTGCCATCTGGCCGGAAGGGGAGACCCAGTACTTC. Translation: CAIWPEGETQYF.

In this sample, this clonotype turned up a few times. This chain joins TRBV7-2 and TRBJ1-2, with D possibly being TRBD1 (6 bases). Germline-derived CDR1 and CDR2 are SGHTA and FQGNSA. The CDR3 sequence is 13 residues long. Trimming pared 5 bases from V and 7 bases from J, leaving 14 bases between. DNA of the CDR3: TGTGCCAGCAGCGTACAGGGCCGAGGTGGCTACACCTTC. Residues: CASSVQGRGGYTF. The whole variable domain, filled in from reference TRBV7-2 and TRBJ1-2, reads GAGVSQSPSNKVTEKGKDVELRCDPISGHTALYWYRQSLGQGLEFLIYFQGNSAPDKSGLPSDRFSAERTGGSVSTLTIQRTQQEDSAVYLCASSVQGRGGYTFGSGTRLTVV.

For the CDR3, the DNA is TGCAGTGCTAGAGAACCTAGTAGCTATGAGCAGTTCTTC. This encodes CSAREPSSYEQFF. V is TRBV20-1 and J is TRBJ2-1; D call uncertain. V was shortened by 0 bases and J by 8 bases, with 11 bases between the two germline ends. This CDR3 has 13 amino acids. The V gene's germline CDR1 is DFQATT and CDR2 SNEGSKA (reference sequence).

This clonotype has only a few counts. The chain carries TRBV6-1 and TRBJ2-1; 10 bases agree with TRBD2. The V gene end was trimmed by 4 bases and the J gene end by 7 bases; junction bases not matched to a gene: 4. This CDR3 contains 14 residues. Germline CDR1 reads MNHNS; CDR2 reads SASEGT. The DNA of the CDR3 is TGTGCCAGCAGTGGACTAGCGGGTAGGAATGAGCAGTTCTTC. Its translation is CASSGLAGRNEQFF.

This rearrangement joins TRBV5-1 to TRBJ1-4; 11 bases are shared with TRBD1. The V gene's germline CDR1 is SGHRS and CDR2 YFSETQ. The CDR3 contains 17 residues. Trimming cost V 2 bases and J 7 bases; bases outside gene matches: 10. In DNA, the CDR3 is TGCGCCAGCAGCTTCAAAGGACAGGGGGCGCGGGGTGAAAAACTGTTTTTT. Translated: CASSFKGQGARGEKLFF.

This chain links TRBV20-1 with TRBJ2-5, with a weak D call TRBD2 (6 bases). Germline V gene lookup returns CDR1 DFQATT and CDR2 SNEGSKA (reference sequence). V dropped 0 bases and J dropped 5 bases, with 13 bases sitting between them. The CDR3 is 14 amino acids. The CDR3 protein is CSARDFLALETQYF. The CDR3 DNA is TGCAGTGCTAGAGATTTCCTAGCGCTGGAGACCCAGTACTTC.

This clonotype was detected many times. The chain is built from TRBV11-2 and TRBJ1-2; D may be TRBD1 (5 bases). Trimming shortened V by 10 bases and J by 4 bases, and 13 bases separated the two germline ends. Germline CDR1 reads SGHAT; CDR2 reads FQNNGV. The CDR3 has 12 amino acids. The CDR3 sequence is CATNRRPYGYTF. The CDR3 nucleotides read TGTGCCACAAACAGGCGGCCCTATGGCTACACCTTC.

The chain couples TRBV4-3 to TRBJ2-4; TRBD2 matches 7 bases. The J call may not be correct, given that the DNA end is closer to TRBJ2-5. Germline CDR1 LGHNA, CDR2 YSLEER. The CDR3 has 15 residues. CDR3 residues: CASSQTGGGDQTQYF. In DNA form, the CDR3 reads TGCGCCAGCAGCCAAACGGGGGGAGGGGACCAGACCCAGTACTTC.

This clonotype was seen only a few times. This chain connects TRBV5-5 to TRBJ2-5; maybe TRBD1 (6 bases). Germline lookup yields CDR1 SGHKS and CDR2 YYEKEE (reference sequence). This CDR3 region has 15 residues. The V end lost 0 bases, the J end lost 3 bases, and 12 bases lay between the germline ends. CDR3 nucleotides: TGTGCCAGCAGCTTGGGAGGGGGTAGTAAAGAGACCCAGTACTTC. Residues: CASSLGGGSKETQYF.

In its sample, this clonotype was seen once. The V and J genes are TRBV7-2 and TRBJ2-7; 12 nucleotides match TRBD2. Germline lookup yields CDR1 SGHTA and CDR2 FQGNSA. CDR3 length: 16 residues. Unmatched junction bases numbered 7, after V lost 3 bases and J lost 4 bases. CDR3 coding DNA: TGTGCCAGCAGCTTCACCCTAGCGGGGGGGGTGTACGAGCAGTACTTC. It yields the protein CASSFTLAGGVYEQYF.

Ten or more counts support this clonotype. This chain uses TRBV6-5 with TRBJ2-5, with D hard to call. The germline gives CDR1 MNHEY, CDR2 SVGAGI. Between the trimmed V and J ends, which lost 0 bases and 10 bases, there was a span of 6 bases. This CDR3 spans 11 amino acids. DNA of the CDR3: TGTGCCAGCAGTTACTCGGAGTTCCAGTACTTC. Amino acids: CASSYSEFQYF.

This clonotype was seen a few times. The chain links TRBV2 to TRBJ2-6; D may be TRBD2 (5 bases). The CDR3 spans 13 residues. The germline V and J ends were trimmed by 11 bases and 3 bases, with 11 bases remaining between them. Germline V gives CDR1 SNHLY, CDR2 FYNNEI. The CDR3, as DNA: TGTGCCTCCGGGGATAATGGGGCCAACGTCCTGACTTTC. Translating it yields CASGDNGANVLTF.

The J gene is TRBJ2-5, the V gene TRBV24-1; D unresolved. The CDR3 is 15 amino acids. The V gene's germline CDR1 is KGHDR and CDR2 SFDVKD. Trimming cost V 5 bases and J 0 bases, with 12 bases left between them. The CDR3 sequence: CATSVGDRDQETQYF. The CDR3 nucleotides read TGTGCCACCAGTGTGGGCGATCGTGACCAAGAGACCCAGTACTTC.

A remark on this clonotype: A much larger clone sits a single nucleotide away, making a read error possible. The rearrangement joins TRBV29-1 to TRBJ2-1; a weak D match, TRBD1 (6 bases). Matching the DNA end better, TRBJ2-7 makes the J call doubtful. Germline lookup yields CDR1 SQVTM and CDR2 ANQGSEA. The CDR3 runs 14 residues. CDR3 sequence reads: CSVEGHRTYNEQYF. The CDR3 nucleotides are TGCAGCGTTGAGGGACACAGGACCTACAATGAGCAGTACTTC.

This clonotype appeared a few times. CDR3 bases: TGTGCCAGCAGTTTACGGGGTGGCACTGAAGCTTTCTTT. Translated, it gives CASSLRGGTEAFF. J is TRBJ1-1 and V is TRBV27; D gene ambiguous. CDR3 length: 13 amino acids. Per the germline V gene, CDR1 is MNHEY and CDR2 is SMNVEV (reference sequence). V lost 2 bases to trimming and J lost 4 bases, with 8 bases between them.

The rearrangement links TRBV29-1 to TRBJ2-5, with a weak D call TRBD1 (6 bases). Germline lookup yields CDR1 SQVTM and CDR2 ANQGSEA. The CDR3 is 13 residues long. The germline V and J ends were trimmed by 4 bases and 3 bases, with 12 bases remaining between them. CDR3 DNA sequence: TGCAGCGTTGTGAGGGGACATGAAGAGACCCAGTACTTC. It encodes CSVVRGHEETQYF.

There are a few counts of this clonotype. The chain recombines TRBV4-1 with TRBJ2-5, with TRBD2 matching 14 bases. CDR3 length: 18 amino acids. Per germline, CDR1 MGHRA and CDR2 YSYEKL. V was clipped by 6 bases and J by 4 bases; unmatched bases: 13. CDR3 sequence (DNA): TGCGCCAGCAGGGAAAGACTAGCGGGGGGGAGGACGGTAGAGACCCAGTACTTC. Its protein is CASRERLAGGRTVETQYF.

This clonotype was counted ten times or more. In nucleotides, the CDR3 is TGTGCCAGCAGCAGGACAGGGGGGGAGACCCAGTACTTC. This gives the protein CASSRTGGETQYF. The chain uses TRBV3-1 and TRBJ2-5, with 10 bases identical to TRBD1. The germline CDR1 and CDR2 sequences are LGHDT and YNNKEL (reference sequence). The CDR3 is made up of 13 amino acids. The trim removed 5 bases at V and 5 bases at J, leaving 2 bases unmatched.

The CDR3 spells CASSSDRGVSEAFF. DNA of the CDR3: TGTGCCAGCAGCTCGGACAGGGGAGTGAGTGAAGCTTTCTTT. The chain couples TRBV7-2 to TRBJ1-1; 9 bases align to TRBD1. Germline CDR1 SGHTA, CDR2 FQGNSA. The CDR3 totals 14 residues. The J segment lost 7 bases and the V segment lost 4 bases, leaving 7 bases of the junction unmatched.

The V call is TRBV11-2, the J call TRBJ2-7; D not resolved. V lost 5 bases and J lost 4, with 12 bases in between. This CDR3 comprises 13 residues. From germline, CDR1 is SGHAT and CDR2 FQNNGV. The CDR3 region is CASSQPMVYEQYF. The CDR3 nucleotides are TGTGCCAGCAGCCAACCGATGGTTTACGAGCAGTACTTC.